These T cell receptor beta chains were read from a single sample in a study of OX40 agonist ivuxolimab in advanced cancers. Only in-frame clones appear in the TCRdb table, and some are missing; sequencing was by immunoSEQ multiplex PCR. The table has about 80,000 clones, about nine tenths seen once. The specimen comprised CD4+ or CD8+ T cells sorted from blood, sampled in a trial of the OX40 agonist ivuxolimab. Receptors originate from an adult with an advanced solid tumor such as melanoma, head and neck, liver or kidney cancer. The CDR3 runs from the conserved cysteine through the conserved F or W. The D gene is left open where the match is weak.

j_call v_call d_call cdr3_aa cdr3_nt
TRBJ1-2 TRBV28 - CASNSAAQANYGYTF TGTGCCAGCAACTCGGCAGCCCAAGCTAACTATGGCTACACCTTC
TRBJ1-1 TRBV7-8 TRBD1 CASSHSQGKNTEAFF TGTGCCAGCAGCCATTCACAGGGGAAGAACACTGAAGCTTTCTTT
TRBJ1-6 TRBV7-2 - CASSLFQGRDSPLHF TGTGCCAGCAGCTTGTTCCAGGGTCGGGATTCACCCCTCCACTTT
TRBJ2-1 TRBV28 TRBD2 CASTPGGLAANNEQFF TGTGCCAGCACCCCGGGTGGGCTAGCGGCCAACAATGAGCAGTTCTTC
TRBJ2-7 TRBV28 - CASSLGAKGGFYEQYF TGTGCCAGCAGTTTAGGGGCGAAGGGTGGATTCTACGAGCAGTACTTC
TRBJ1-5 TRBV27 TRBD1 CASSLRWDRGAPFYQPQHF TGTGCCAGCAGTTTACGCTGGGACAGGGGTGCGCCATTCTATCAGCCCCAGCATTTT
TRBJ1-1 TRBV19 - CASSIEPVNTEAFF TGTGCCAGTAGTATAGAACCGGTGAACACTGAAGCTTTCTTT
TRBJ1-1 TRBV11-2 - CASSLIGSRTEAFF TGTGCCAGCAGCTTAATAGGGAGTAGGACTGAAGCTTTCTTT
TRBJ1-4 TRBV28 - CASIRGANEKLFF TGTGCCAGCATTAGGGGAGCTAATGAAAAACTGTTTTTT
TRBJ1-1 TRBV11-2 - CASSLSGVEAFF TGTGCCAGCAGCTTATCTGGTGTTGAAGCTTTCTTT
TRBJ1-1 TRBV5-1 - CASSLAVRGDTEAFF TGCGCCAGCAGCTTGGCCGTCAGGGGTGACACTGAAGCTTTCTTT
TRBJ1-1 TRBV30 - CGGYWGMNTEAFF TGCGGTGGCTACTGGGGTATGAACACTGAAGCTTTCTTT